This T cell receptor beta chain comes out of a study of blood T cell repertoires in COVID-19. Here immunoSEQ multiplex PCR was the method, and the copy in TCRdb shows in-frame clones only, minus some. Of tens of thousands of clones in the sample, just under 80% are singletons; the top ten hold about 6%. Trimming removed 5 bases from V and 4 bases from J, with 20 bases in between. The CDR3 sequence is 15 residues long. The germline V gene encodes CDR1 SQVTM and CDR2 ANQGSEA. The chain links TRBV29-1 to TRBJ2-5; no firm D call. The origin of this receptor is a man between 65 and 85 years old with COVID-19, enrolled during active disease. The material sequenced was peripheral blood. The CDR3 loop is CSVPRVGSIRETQYF. The CDR3 DNA reads as TGCAGCGTTCCCCGCGTTGGTAGTATTCGAGAGACCCAGTACTTC.